This entry features one TCR beta chain sequence. Generated by immunoSEQ multiplex PCR, the TCRdb table keeps only in-frame clones and is missing some. The sample comprises approximately 70,000 clones, about 84% of which are singletons, and 5.5% to 8% rests with the top ten. The data are from a study of OX40 agonist ivuxolimab in advanced cancers. Study as a whole: From roughly 20 to 85 years was the age range, with a mean of roughly 64 years, and about 83% were male.

Germline values: CDR1 KGHSY, CDR2 FQNENV. The germline V and J ends were trimmed by 3 bases and 0 bases, with 17 bases remaining between them. This CDR3 spans 17 amino acids. This clonotype was sampled from an adult with an advanced solid tumor such as melanoma, head and neck, liver or kidney cancer. The chain joins TRBV16 to TRBJ1-1; tentatively, D is TRBD1 (6 bases). This material consisted of CD4+ or CD8+ T cells sorted from blood, taken in a trial of the OX40 agonist ivuxolimab. CDR3: CASSQLQGFRMNTEAFF. CDR3 in DNA: TGTGCCAGCAGCCAGTTACAGGGTTTCAGGATGAACACTGAAGCTTTCTTT.